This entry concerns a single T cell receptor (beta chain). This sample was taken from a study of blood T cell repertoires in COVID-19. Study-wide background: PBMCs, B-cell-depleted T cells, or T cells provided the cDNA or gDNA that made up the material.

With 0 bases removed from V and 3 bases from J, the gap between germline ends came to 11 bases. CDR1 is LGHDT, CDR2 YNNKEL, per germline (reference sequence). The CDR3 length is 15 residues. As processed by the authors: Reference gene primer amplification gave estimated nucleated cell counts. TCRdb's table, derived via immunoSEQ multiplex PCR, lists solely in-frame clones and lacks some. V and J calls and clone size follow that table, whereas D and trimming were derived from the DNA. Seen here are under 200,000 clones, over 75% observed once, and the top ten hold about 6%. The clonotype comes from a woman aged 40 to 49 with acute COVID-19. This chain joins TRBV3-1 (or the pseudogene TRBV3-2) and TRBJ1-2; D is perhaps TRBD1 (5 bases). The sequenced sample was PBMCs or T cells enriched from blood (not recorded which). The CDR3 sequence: CASSQDPRVDYGYTF. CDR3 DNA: TGTGCCAGCAGCCAAGACCCCAGGGTGGACTATGGCTACACCTTC.